Below are 15 T cell receptor beta chains sequenced from a single sample in a study of shared clonotypes between healthy human individuals. Using immunoSEQ multiplex PCR, the repertoire was profiled, and TCRdb retains in-frame clones only, with some absent. The table has 1,500,000 or so clones, approximately 98.5% seen once. Sequences were obtained from naive CD4+ T cells sorted from blood. Stated subset: CD45RA+ positively selected. These receptors all come from a man aged 30-40 years in good health.

The V and J genes are TRBV11-2 and TRBJ2-5; D is undetermined. There are 13 residues in the CDR3. The V and J ends lost 3 bases and 1 base respectively, with 6 bases between them. Looked up from germline, CDR1 is SGHAT and CDR2 is FQNNGV. In DNA, the CDR3 is TGTGCCAGCAGCTTTGTGGTCCAAGAGACCCAGTACTTC. This encodes CASSFVVQETQYF.

J is TRBJ1-5 and V is TRBV2; no clear D gene. Germline lookup yields CDR1 SNHLY and CDR2 FYNNEI. The CDR3 consists of 14 residues. V lost 3 bases and J lost 4, with 10 bases in between. CDR3 protein: CASSETGKNQPQHF. DNA for the CDR3: TGTGCCAGCAGTGAGACGGGGAAGAATCAGCCCCAGCATTTT.

The gene calls are TRBV28 and TRBJ1-5; no reliable D call. The CDR3 length is 14 residues. Per the germline V gene, CDR1 is MDHEN and CDR2 is SYDVKM. V shed 5 bases and J shed 0 bases, with 8 bases lying between them. The CDR3 nucleotides are TGTGCCAGCAGTGACGGATTTAGCAATCAGCCCCAGCATTTT. It encodes CASSDGFSNQPQHF.

J is TRBJ1-2 and V is TRBV7-9; a possible D gene is TRBD1 (6 bases). Germline V lookup: CDR1 SEHNR, CDR2 FQNEAQ (reference sequence). Trimming shortened V by 4 bases and J by 3 bases, and 12 bases separated the two germline ends. The CDR3 is 14 residues long. DNA of the CDR3: TGTGCCAGCAGCTCCCCTCCAGGGGACTATGGCTACACCTTC. Protein sequence: CASSSPPGDYGYTF.

The rearrangement joins TRBV27 to TRBJ2-1; no definite D call. CDR1 is MNHEY, CDR2 SMNVEV, per germline (reference sequence). Trimming left V 2 bases short and J 6 bases short, with 14 bases between. This CDR3 has 15 amino acids. CDR3 DNA sequence: TGTGCCAGCAGTTTAATTCCGACTCAGCCCAATGAGCAGTTCTTC. It encodes CASSLIPTQPNEQFF.

The rearrangement links TRBV11-2 to TRBJ1-5; no firm D call. V shed 5 bases and J shed 3 bases, with 5 bases lying between them. The CDR3 sequence is 12 residues long. CDR1 is SGHAT and CDR2 is FQNNGV in the germline V gene. CDR3: CASSAHNQPQHF. The CDR3 bases are TGTGCCAGCAGCGCTCACAATCAGCCCCAGCATTTT.

This rearrangement joins TRBV30 to TRBJ1-2; D perhaps matches TRBD1 (5 bases). The CDR3 has 12 residues. Germline-derived CDR1 and CDR2 are GTSNPN and SVGIG (reference sequence). V was shortened by 4 bases and J by 6 bases, with 12 bases between the two germline ends. CDR3 region: CAWTFGADGYTF. For the CDR3, the DNA is TGTGCCTGGACCTTCGGGGCGGATGGCTACACCTTC.

CDR3: CASSARWGQGLEGETQYF. CDR3 coding DNA: TGTGCCAGCAGCGCCCGTTGGGGACAGGGGCTTGAAGGGGAGACCCAGTACTTC. The chain uses TRBV9 and TRBJ2-5; TRBD1 agrees at 10 bases. V lost 3 bases and J lost 5; bases outside the gene matches: 16. This CDR3 is built from 18 residues. Germline lookup yields CDR1 SGDLS and CDR2 YYNGEE.

CDR3 DNA: TGCAGCCCCCACAGGGCCGAGGGCACCGGGGAGCTGTTTTTT. This encodes CSPHRAEGTGELFF. This chain connects TRBV29-1 to TRBJ2-2; D possibly corresponds to TRBD1 (6 bases). The CDR3 has 14 residues. Trimming stripped 8 bases from V and 4 bases from J, with 17 bases between. The germline V gene has CDR1 SQVTM and CDR2 ANQGSEA.

The chain employs TRBV2 and TRBJ2-1, with 7 bases that match TRBD1. The CDR3 totals 14 residues. The germline V gene has CDR1 SNHLY and CDR2 FYNNEI. With V trimmed by 6 bases and J by 4 bases, 6 bases remained unmatched. CDR3 protein: CASRPGQTYNEQFF. CDR3 bases: TGTGCCAGCAGACCGGGACAGACTTACAATGAGCAGTTCTTC. The full variable domain, with the rest looked up from reference TRBV2 and TRBJ2-1, is EPEVTQTPSHQVTQMGQEVILRCVPISNHLYFYWYRQILGQKVEFLVSFYNNEISEKSEIFDDQFSVERPDGSNFTLKIRSTKLEDSAMYFCASRPGQTYNEQFFGPGTRLTVL.

The sample holds one count of this clone. V is TRBV5-1 and J is TRBJ2-3, with TRBD2 identical over 7 bases. Germline V gene data show CDR1 as SGHRS and CDR2 as YFSETQ. The CDR3 sequence is 16 residues long. Germline trimming cut 0 bases from V and 1 base from J; bases unmatched to any gene: 5. This CDR3 is CASSLAREFRTDTQYF. Written as DNA, the CDR3 is TGCGCCAGCAGCTTGGCGCGGGAGTTCCGCACAGATACGCAGTATTTT.

The V and J genes are TRBV29-1 and TRBJ2-7; 9 bases match TRBD2. Trimming removed 5 bases from V and 3 bases from J; junction bases left unmatched: 5. Germline loops: CDR1 SQVTM, CDR2 ANQGSEA. The CDR3 is 13 residues long. The CDR3 nucleotides are TGCAGCGTTCTTAGCGGGAGCAGCTACGAGCAGTACTTC. Translation gives CSVLSGSSYEQYF.

Notes on this clone: The sample contains more than one DNA sequence encoding this CDR3. The chain recombines TRBV4-3 with TRBJ2-3; the D is unclear. Germline CDR1 reads LGHNA; CDR2 reads YSLEER. The CDR3 is 15 residues long. Trimming stripped 0 bases from V and 2 bases from J, with 9 bases between. The CDR3 is CASSQDRTSTDTQYF. As DNA, the CDR3 is TGCGCCAGCAGCCAAGATAGAACCTCCACAGATACGCAGTATTTT.

This sequence joins TRBV7-6 and TRBJ2-5; the D gene is possibly TRBD2 (6 bases). Germline V CDR1 and CDR2: SGHVS, FNYEAQ. Trimming removed 4 bases from V and 5 bases from J, with 23 bases in between. CDR3 length equals 17 residues. CDR3 loop: CASSSVGIGGSSETQYF. In DNA, the CDR3 is TGTGCCAGCAGCTCAGTGGGGATCGGGGGAAGTTCCGAGACCCAGTACTTC.

The gene calls are TRBV19 and TRBJ1-2, with D possibly matching TRBD1 (5 bases). Germline V gene data show CDR1 as LNHDA and CDR2 as SQIVND (reference sequence). The CDR3 contains 15 residues. Trimming cost V 7 bases and J 1 base, with 16 bases left between them. CDR3 amino acids: CASNMITGSNYGYTF. The CDR3 bases are TGTGCCAGTAACATGATTACAGGAAGTAACTATGGCTACACCTTC.